One sample yielded the 24 T cell receptor beta chains listed below, sequenced in a study of blood T cell repertoires in COVID-19. Using immunoSEQ multiplex PCR, the repertoire was profiled, and TCRdb retains in-frame clones only, with some absent. This table holds 200,000 or so clones, about 84% found once. The sequencing input was peripheral blood. The receptors come from a woman aged 25 to 39 with acute or convalescent COVID-19.

This clone was detected only a few times. The chain uses TRBV6-1 and TRBJ2-7; D is perhaps TRBD1 (7 bases). This CDR3 has 15 residues. The V and J ends lost 3 bases and 5 bases respectively, with 17 bases between them. Germline V gene sequence: CDR1 MNHNS, CDR2 SASEGT. CDR3 sequence: CASSDRRGLKNEQYF. Here the CDR3 DNA reads TGTGCCAGCAGTGATCGGAGGGGGCTTAAGAACGAGCAGTACTTC.

The chain links TRBV5-4 to TRBJ2-3; D is ambiguous. The V gene's germline CDR1 is SGHNT and CDR2 YYREEE (reference sequence). Trimming left V 5 bases short and J 4 bases short, with 11 bases between. The CDR3 contains 13 residues. CDR3 sequence reads: CASSFLQPDTQYF. The CDR3 DNA reads as TGTGCCAGCAGTTTTTTACAGCCAGATACGCAGTATTTT.

This clone appeared a few times. The rearrangement links TRBV7-9 to TRBJ1-2, with D tentatively TRBD1 (5 bases). V dropped 4 bases and J dropped 0 bases, with 18 bases sitting between them. This CDR3 contains 17 residues. The germline gives CDR1 SEHNR, CDR2 FQNEAQ (reference sequence). The CDR3 protein is CASSSRKQDPPNYGYTF. DNA for the CDR3: TGTGCCAGCAGCTCCCGTAAACAGGACCCCCCTAACTATGGCTACACCTTC.

The chain joins TRBV7-9 to TRBJ2-7; TRBD1 agrees at 9 bases. Trimming cost V 3 bases and J 0 bases; bases outside gene matches: 15. The CDR3 contains 19 residues. Germline CDR1 SEHNR, CDR2 FQNEAQ (reference sequence). Here the CDR3 reads CASSFHALNDRGSSYEQYF. The CDR3 DNA sequence: TGTGCCAGCAGCTTCCACGCCCTTAACGACAGGGGGAGCTCCTACGAGCAGTACTTC.

This clone was found a few times. The CDR3 is CASRRQGAIYEQYF. The CDR3 DNA is TGTGCCAGCAGGAGACAGGGTGCTATCTACGAGCAGTACTTC. J is TRBJ2-7 and V is TRBV6-5; 7 nucleotides align to TRBD1. Trimming took 6 bases from V and 3 from J; bases not matched to a gene: 8. The CDR3 loop spans 14 amino acids. The germline gives CDR1 MNHEY, CDR2 SVGAGI.

V gene TRBV6-2 or TRBV6-3 combines with J gene TRBJ1-4; unclear D gene. The germline V gene encodes CDR1 MNHEY and CDR2 SVGEGT. Trimming cost V 2 bases and J 8 bases, with 9 bases left between them. The CDR3 totals 13 residues. The CDR3 DNA is TGTGCCAGCAGTTACCTAGGAGACGAAAAACTGTTTTTT. Amino acids: CASSYLGDEKLFF.

As regards this clone: An end of the junction does not agree with germline; a read error may underlie this. The CDR3 region has the DNA TGTGCCACCAGCAGAGATTCGGGCAGCTTAGAAGGGGCTTTC. The encoded protein is CATSRDSGSLEGAF. This chain joins TRBV15 and TRBJ2-6, with D perhaps matching TRBD1 (5 bases). CDR1 is LNHNV and CDR2 is YYDKDF in the germline V gene (reference sequence). There are 14 residues in the CDR3.

The V call is TRBV6-5, the J call TRBJ1-2; 8 nucleotides match TRBD1. The CDR3 has 13 amino acids. Trimming removed 6 bases from V and 8 bases from J; junction bases left unmatched: 8. Germline V CDR1 and CDR2: MNHEY, SVGAGI. CDR3 in amino acids: CASSLTGDGGYTF. DNA for the CDR3: TGTGCCAGCAGCTTGACAGGGGACGGCGGCTACACCTTC.

This chain connects TRBV5-1 to TRBJ2-2, with D unresolved. Trimming left V 3 bases short and J 0 bases short, with 6 bases between. This CDR3 region has 14 residues. Germline values: CDR1 SGHRS, CDR2 YFSETQ. CDR3 residues: CASSSTTNTGELFF. The CDR3 nucleotides read TGCGCCAGCAGCTCCACTACGAACACCGGGGAGCTGTTTTTT.

The J gene is TRBJ2-6, the V gene TRBV5-4; 8 bases map to TRBD1. CDR3 length equals 15 residues. The trim removed 5 bases at V and 2 bases at J, leaving 3 bases unmatched. The germline gives CDR1 SGHNT, CDR2 YYREEE (reference sequence). The CDR3 DNA follows: TGTGCCAGCAGTGTGACAGGGGCTGGGGCCAACGTCCTGACTTTC. As protein: CASSVTGAGANVLTF.

The genes are TRBV6-4 and TRBJ2-2, with 9 nucleotides matching TRBD1. The V gene end was trimmed by 11 bases and the J gene end by 3 bases; junction bases not matched to a gene: 4. CDR3 length: 13 residues. Germline V gene lookup returns CDR1 MRHNA and CDR2 SNTAGT. For the CDR3, the DNA is TGTGCCCGGACAGGGGAAGACACCGGGGAGCTGTTTTTT. Amino acids: CARTGEDTGELFF.

J is TRBJ1-5 and V is TRBV28; TRBD1 is a possible D gene (5 bases). In germline, CDR1 is MDHEN, CDR2 SYDVKM. The germline V and J ends were trimmed by 8 bases and 1 base, with 30 bases remaining between them. This CDR3 has 20 amino acids. The CDR3 sequence: CASLLRPVISGGSSNQPQHF. In DNA form, the CDR3 reads TGTGCCAGCCTTCTGAGGCCAGTTATTTCGGGGGGGTCGAGCAATCAGCCCCAGCATTTT.

The V and J genes are TRBV6-5 and TRBJ2-5; perhaps TRBD1 as D (6 bases). Germline CDR1 reads MNHEY; CDR2 reads SVGAGI. The CDR3 is made up of 12 amino acids. V was clipped by 7 bases and J by 7 bases, with 13 bases between them. The chain's CDR3 is CASKTPQGTQYF. The CDR3 nucleotides are TGTGCCAGCAAGACGCCACAGGGGACCCAGTACTTC.

This clone was seen only a few times. The chain joins TRBV28 to TRBJ2-5, with 8 bases matching TRBD2. Germline V gives CDR1 MDHEN, CDR2 SYDVKM. The CDR3 runs to 16 residues. V dropped 1 base and J dropped 1; count of bases not matched to a gene: 5. In nucleotides, the CDR3 is TGTGCCAGCAGTTTATTTGGTAGCGGGATCCAAGAGACCCAGTACTTC. It specifies CASSLFGSGIQETQYF.

The J gene is TRBJ2-3, the V gene TRBV5-1, with 8 bases identical to TRBD1. From germline, CDR1 is SGHRS and CDR2 YFSETQ. V dropped 4 bases and J dropped 2; count of bases not matched to a gene: 6. This CDR3 contains 15 residues. CDR3 amino acids: CASSQRTGPTDTQYF. CDR3 sequence (DNA): TGCGCCAGCAGCCAACGGACAGGGCCCACAGATACGCAGTATTTT.

The chain has TRBV3-1 (or the pseudogene TRBV3-2) and TRBJ1-2; D might be TRBD1 (6 bases). V lost 1 base, J lost 7 bases, and 13 bases lay in between. CDR3 size: 14 residues. Germline V gene lookup returns CDR1 LGHDT and CDR2 YNNKEL (reference sequence). In nucleotides, the CDR3 is TGTGCCAGCAGCCAAGGGCAGGGGACGGGTGGCTACACCTTC. Its protein is CASSQGQGTGGYTF.

The chain uses TRBV28 and TRBJ1-2, with TRBD1 as a possible D gene (5 bases). From germline, CDR1 is MDHEN and CDR2 SYDVKM. The CDR3 runs 14 residues. Trimming shortened V by 5 bases and J by 4 bases, and 14 bases separated the two germline ends. This CDR3 reads CASSDPAGVYGYTF. CDR3 nucleotide sequence: TGTGCCAGCAGTGACCCCGCGGGGGTCTATGGCTACACCTTC.

This rearrangement joins TRBV29-1 to TRBJ1-5; maybe TRBD1 (5 bases). CDR1 is SQVTM, CDR2 ANQGSEA, per germline. The CDR3 has 13 amino acids. Trimming removed 6 bases at V and 5 bases at J, with 14 bases between. The CDR3 region has the DNA TGCAGCGTCGCGGAGGGGTTGGATCAGCCCCAGCATTTT. It codes for CSVAEGLDQPQHF.

This chain joins TRBV7-8 and TRBJ1-2, with D possibly TRBD1 on 6 matching bases. This CDR3 spans 12 amino acids. The V and J ends lost 5 bases and 6 bases respectively, with 10 bases between them. CDR1 is SGHVS, CDR2 FQNEAQ, per germline. This CDR3 is CASSQTGNGYTF. CDR3 nucleotides: TGTGCCAGCAGCCAAACAGGGAATGGCTACACCTTC.

V gene TRBV9 combines with J gene TRBJ2-3, with TRBD2 identical over 8 bases. CDR3 length equals 16 residues. V lost 0 bases and J lost 1; bases outside the gene matches: 4. Germline lookup yields CDR1 SGDLS and CDR2 YYNGEE. CDR3: CASSVVRSGGTDTQYF. The DNA of the CDR3 is TGTGCCAGCAGCGTAGTGCGTAGCGGGGGCACAGATACGCAGTATTTT.

V gene TRBV28 combines with J gene TRBJ1-6, with 8 bases lining up with TRBD1. Germline CDR1 is MDHEN and CDR2 is SYDVKM. This CDR3 has 15 residues. After removal of 3 bases from V and 9 bases from J, the junction contained 7 bases not matched to a gene. The CDR3 loop reads CASSFDRGFGSPLHF. CDR3 coding DNA: TGTGCCAGCAGTTTCGACAGGGGTTTTGGTTCACCCCTCCACTTT.

The V gene is TRBV3-1 (or the pseudogene TRBV3-2), the J gene TRBJ2-3; 7 positions match TRBD2. The V and J ends lost 0 bases and 3 bases, in that order; junction bases with no gene match: 6. This CDR3 has 16 residues. Germline assignment: CDR1 LGHDT and CDR2 YNNKEL (reference sequence). The CDR3 loop is CASSQEGREWTDTQYF. CDR3 DNA sequence: TGTGCCAGCAGCCAAGAGGGGAGGGAGTGGACAGATACGCAGTATTTT.

This clone was counted only a few times. The chain employs TRBV4-2 and TRBJ1-1, with D possibly TRBD1 on 5 matching bases. Germline V gives CDR1 LGHNA, CDR2 YNFKEQ. This CDR3 region has 15 residues. The germline V and J ends were trimmed by 0 bases and 1 base, with 9 bases remaining between them. CDR3 in amino acids: CASSQDWGSNTEAFF. DNA of the CDR3: TGTGCCAGCAGCCAAGATTGGGGCTCGAACACTGAAGCTTTCTTT.

The chain uses TRBV7-2 and TRBJ1-2, with a weak D call TRBD1 (5 bases). Germline assignment: CDR1 SGHTA and CDR2 FQGNSA. Trimming pared 5 bases from V and 6 bases from J, leaving 13 bases between. There are 13 residues in the CDR3. In DNA form, the CDR3 reads TGTGCCAGCAGCCCCGGGACTGCAAATGGCTACACCTTC. This sequence encodes CASSPGTANGYTF.